Following are 17 T cell receptor beta chains from one sample sequenced in a study of fetal regulatory T cell absence and autoimmunity. Assay: immunoSEQ multiplex PCR; the TCRdb copy retains only in-frame clones and omits some. This table has some 50,000 clones, around 85% appearing once. Sample: cord blood. Source of these receptors: a newborn boy with IPEX syndrome.

This clone has just a few counts. The V and J genes are TRBV30 and TRBJ1-6; TRBD1 matches at 12 bases. This CDR3 is built from 14 residues. V was clipped by 4 bases and J by 10 bases; unmatched bases: 5. Germline V lookup: CDR1 GTSNPN, CDR2 SVGIG (reference sequence). Written as DNA, the CDR3 is TGTGCCTGGACCCGCGGGACAGGGGGCTCACCCCTCCACTTT. It codes for CAWTRGTGGSPLHF.

The chain has TRBV15 and TRBJ2-2, with 9 bases identical to TRBD1. The CDR3 spans 15 residues. The germline CDR1 and CDR2 sequences are LNHNV and YYDKDF (reference sequence). V was pared by 1 base and J by 7 bases, with 4 bases of the junction left unmatched. This CDR3 is CATSRAGTGIGELFF. In DNA, the CDR3 is TGTGCCACCAGCAGAGCCGGGACAGGGATCGGGGAGCTGTTTTTT.

This clone was seen only once. J is TRBJ2-1 and V is TRBV5-5, with a weak D call TRBD1 (6 bases). This CDR3 is 15 amino acids long. Trimming stripped 1 base from V and 0 bases from J, with 8 bases between. Per germline, CDR1 SGHKS and CDR2 YYEKEE (reference sequence). The CDR3 DNA is TGTGCCAGCAGCTTGACAGGGAGCTCCTACAATGAGCAGTTCTTC. It encodes CASSLTGSSYNEQFF.

This clone was observed a single time. The V gene is TRBV5-6, the J gene TRBJ1-5; 7 nucleotides line up with TRBD1. CDR3 length: 16 amino acids. V lost 1 base and J lost 0; bases outside the gene matches: 4. CDR1 is SGHDT and CDR2 is YYEEEE in the germline V gene. CDR3 in DNA: TGTGCCAGCAGCTTGCGGCAGGGGGATAGCAATCAGCCCCAGCATTTT. It is translated as CASSLRQGDSNQPQHF. Full variable domain (outside the CDR3, taken from reference TRBV5-6 and TRBJ1-5): DAGVTQSPTHLIKTRGQQVTLRCSPKSGHDTVSWYQQALGQGPQFIFQYYEEEERQRGNFPDRFSGHQFPNYSSELNVNALLLGDSALYLCASSLRQGDSNQPQHFGDGTRLSIL.

The sample holds one count of this clone. The chain employs TRBV18 and TRBJ2-1; TRBD2 matches 9 bases. After removal of 2 bases from V and 8 bases from J, the junction contained 7 bases not matched to a gene. The CDR3 extends over 15 amino acids. Germline CDR1 reads KGHSH; CDR2 reads LQKENI. Here the CDR3 reads CASSPGGGVNHEQFF. The CDR3 nucleotides read TGTGCCAGCTCACCAGGCGGGGGGGTTAATCATGAGCAGTTCTTC. The full variable domain, its missing parts supplied by reference TRBV18 and TRBJ2-1, is NAGVMQNPRHLVRRRGQEARLRCSPMKGHSHVYWYRQLPEEGLKFMVYLQKENIIDESGMPKERFSAEFPKEGPSILRIQQVVRGDSAAYFCASSPGGGVNHEQFFGPGTRLTVL.

In this sample, this clone turned up a few times. This chain connects TRBV5-1 to TRBJ2-7; D may match TRBD1 or TRBD2 (6 bases each). The CDR3 spans 14 residues. Germline V CDR1 and CDR2: SGHRS, YFSETQ. Between the trimmed V and J ends, which lost 0 bases and 3 bases, there was a span of 10 bases. As DNA, the CDR3 is TGCGCCAGCAGCTTGGCGGGGGCCTACTACGAGCAGTACTTC. It encodes CASSLAGAYYEQYF.

The gene calls are TRBV9 and TRBJ1-1; the D is unclear. Trimming removed 2 bases from V and 0 bases from J, with 5 bases in between. The germline CDR1 and CDR2 sequences are SGDLS and YYNGEE. The CDR3 has 13 residues. CDR3 coding DNA: TGTGCCAGCAGCGTCCACATGAACACTGAAGCTTTCTTT. Translation: CASSVHMNTEAFF.

V is TRBV6-5 and J is TRBJ2-1, with D unclear. In germline, CDR1 is MNHEY, CDR2 SVGAGI. The CDR3 covers 14 residues. V was trimmed by 0 bases and J by 3 bases, leaving 6 bases between them. This CDR3 is CASSYSIVYNEQFF. The DNA of the CDR3 is TGTGCCAGCAGTTACTCGATTGTCTACAATGAGCAGTTCTTC.

This clone showed up just once. In DNA form, the CDR3 reads TGTGCCAGCAGCTTGTCGGGGTACACTGAAGCTTTCTTT. It codes for CASSLSGYTEAFF. The chain is built from TRBV13 and TRBJ1-1; D gene uncertain. Looked up from germline, CDR1 is PRHDT and CDR2 is FYEKMQ (reference sequence). V gave up 3 bases and J gave up 3 bases, with 8 bases separating them. CDR3 length: 13 residues.

This chain joins TRBV9 and TRBJ2-5; 8 bases fit TRBD1. Germline CDR1 is SGDLS and CDR2 is YYNGEE. The CDR3 totals 17 residues. V gave up 0 bases and J gave up 3 bases; unmatched junction bases: 10. In nucleotides, the CDR3 is TGTGCCAGCAGCGTAGAGAGACAGGGGTCCTGGGAAGAGACCCAGTACTTC. This encodes CASSVERQGSWEETQYF.

The gene calls are TRBV30 and TRBJ1-5; D unclear. Germline-derived CDR1 and CDR2 are GTSNPN and SVGIG (reference sequence). The CDR3 has 13 residues. Trimming shortened V by 0 bases and J by 4 bases, and 7 bases separated the two germline ends. The CDR3, as DNA: TGTGCCTGGAGTGTAAGGGTAAATCAGCCCCAGCATTTT. Translated, it gives CAWSVRVNQPQHF.

This clone was observed once. The chain carries TRBV15 and TRBJ2-5; the D is unclear. Germline assignment: CDR1 LNHNV and CDR2 YYDKDF (reference sequence). Trimming stripped 7 bases from V and 2 bases from J, with 17 bases between. CDR3 length equals 15 residues. The CDR3 reads CATTSSRMGQETQYF. CDR3 DNA sequence: TGTGCCACCACCTCGTCCCGTATGGGGCAAGAGACCCAGTACTTC.

The chain is built from TRBV9 and TRBJ2-2; 9 bases are shared with TRBD1. The CDR3 consists of 16 residues. Germline trimming cut 4 bases from V and 3 bases from J; bases unmatched to any gene: 7. CDR1 is SGDLS, CDR2 YYNGEE, per germline. CDR3 DNA sequence: TGTGCCAGCAGCCCTAGGGGGGACAGGGACACCGGGGAGCTGTTTTTT. Its protein product is CASSPRGDRDTGELFF.

This chain connects TRBV2 to TRBJ2-2; no clear D. The CDR3 has 13 amino acids. Germline lookup yields CDR1 SNHLY and CDR2 FYNNEI. V gave up 3 bases and J gave up 3 bases, with 5 bases separating them. The CDR3 sequence is CASSDGDTGELFF. CDR3 DNA: TGTGCCAGCAGTGACGGAGACACCGGGGAGCTGTTTTTT.

V is TRBV19 and J is TRBJ2-5, with TRBD1 as a possible D gene (6 bases). Germline V gene data show CDR1 as LNHDA and CDR2 as SQIVND (reference sequence). This CDR3 region has 14 residues. The V and J ends lost 7 bases and 0 bases respectively, with 12 bases between them. The CDR3 DNA follows: TGTGCCAGTAAACTTGGGGACAACCAAGAGACCCAGTACTTC. Translating it yields CASKLGDNQETQYF.

CDR3 coding DNA: TGTGCCAGCAGTTCCCCCGTTACCTTCACGCAGTATTTT. The encoded protein is CASSSPVTFTQYF. The chain employs TRBV6-1 and TRBJ2-3; the D is unclear. Looked up from germline, CDR1 is MNHNS and CDR2 is SASEGT. The ends were cut back, 5 bases at V and 9 bases at J, with 15 bases in the middle. CDR3 length: 13 amino acids.

V and J are TRBV4-3 and TRBJ1-3, with D possibly being TRBD1 (6 bases). The V gene's germline CDR1 is LGHNA and CDR2 YSLEER. The CDR3 spans 17 residues. The germline V and J ends were trimmed by 2 bases and 0 bases, with 14 bases remaining between them. The CDR3 region has the DNA TGCGCCAGCAGCCAAATAACAGGGAGGAACTCTGGAAACACCATATATTTT. As protein: CASSQITGRNSGNTIYF.